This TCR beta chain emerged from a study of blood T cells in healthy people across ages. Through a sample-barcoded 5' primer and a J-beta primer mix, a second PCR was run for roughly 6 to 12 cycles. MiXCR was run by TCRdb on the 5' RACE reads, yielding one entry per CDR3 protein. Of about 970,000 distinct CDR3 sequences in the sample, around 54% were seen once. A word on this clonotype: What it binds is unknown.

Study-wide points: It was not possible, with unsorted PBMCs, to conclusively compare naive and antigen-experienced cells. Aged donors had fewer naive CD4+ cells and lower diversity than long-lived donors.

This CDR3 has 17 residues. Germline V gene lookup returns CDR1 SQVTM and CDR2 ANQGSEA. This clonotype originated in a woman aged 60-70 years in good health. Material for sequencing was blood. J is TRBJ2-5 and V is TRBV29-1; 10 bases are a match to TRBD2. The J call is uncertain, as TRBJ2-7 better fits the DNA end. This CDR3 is CSVWGGAVLAGTYEQYF. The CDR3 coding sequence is TGCAGCGTTTGGGGGGGCGCCGTACTAGCGGGAACATACGAGCAGTACTTC.